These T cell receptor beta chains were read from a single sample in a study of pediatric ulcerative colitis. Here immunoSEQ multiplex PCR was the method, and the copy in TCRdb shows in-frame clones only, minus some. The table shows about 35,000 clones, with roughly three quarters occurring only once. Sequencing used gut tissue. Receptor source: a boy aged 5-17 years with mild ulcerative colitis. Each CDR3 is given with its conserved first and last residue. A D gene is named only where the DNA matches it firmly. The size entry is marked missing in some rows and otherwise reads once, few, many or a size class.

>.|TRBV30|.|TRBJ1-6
TGTGCCTGGAGTGTACTTCTGGGGCGATCACCCCTCCACTTT
CAWSVLLGRSPLHF
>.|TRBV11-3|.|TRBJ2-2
TGTGCCAGCAGCCCAGGAGGGACACTGGCGCCCGGGGAGCTGTTTTTT
CASSPGGTLAPGELFF
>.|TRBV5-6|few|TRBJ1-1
TGTGCCAGCAGCTCCGTTTTGAACACTGAAGCTTTCTTT
CASSSVLNTEAFF
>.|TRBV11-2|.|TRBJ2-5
TGTGCCAGCAGCTTACTTTGGGGGGGCGACCAAGAGACCCAGTACTTC
CASSLLWGGDQETQYF
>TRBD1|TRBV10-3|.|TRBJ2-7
TGTGCCATCAGTGACCCCGGACAGGGGGTCTACGAGCAGTACTTC
CAISDPGQGVYEQYF
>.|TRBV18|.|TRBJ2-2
TGTGCCAGCTCACTGCGGGGGCCCACAAACACCGGGGAGCTGTTTTTT
CASSLRGPTNTGELFF
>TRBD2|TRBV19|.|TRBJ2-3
TGTGCCAGTAGTATAGATCCTTGGGAGGGTACGCAGTATTTT
CASSIDPWEGTQYF
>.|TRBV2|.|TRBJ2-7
TGTGCCAGCAGTGTGGCGGGGTGGGCCTACGAGCAGTACTTC
CASSVAGWAYEQYF
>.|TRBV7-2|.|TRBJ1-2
TGTGCCAGCAGCTTAGTCACAGACCCTAACTATGGCTACACCTTC
CASSLVTDPNYGYTF
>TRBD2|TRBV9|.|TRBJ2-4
TGTGCCAGCAGCGTAGCTGGGGAGGGAAACATTCAGTACTTC
CASSVAGEGNIQYF